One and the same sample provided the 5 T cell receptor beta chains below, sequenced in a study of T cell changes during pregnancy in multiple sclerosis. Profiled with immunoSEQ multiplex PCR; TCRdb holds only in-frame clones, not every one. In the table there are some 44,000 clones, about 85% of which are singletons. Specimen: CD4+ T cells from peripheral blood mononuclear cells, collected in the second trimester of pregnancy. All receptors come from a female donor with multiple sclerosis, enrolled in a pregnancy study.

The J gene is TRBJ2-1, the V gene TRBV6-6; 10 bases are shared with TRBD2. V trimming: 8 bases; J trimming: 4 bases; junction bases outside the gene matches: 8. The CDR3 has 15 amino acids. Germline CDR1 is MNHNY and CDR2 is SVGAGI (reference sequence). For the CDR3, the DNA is TGTGCCAGCCGACCGGGACTAGCGTATTACAATGAGCAGTTCTTC. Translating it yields CASRPGLAYYNEQFF.

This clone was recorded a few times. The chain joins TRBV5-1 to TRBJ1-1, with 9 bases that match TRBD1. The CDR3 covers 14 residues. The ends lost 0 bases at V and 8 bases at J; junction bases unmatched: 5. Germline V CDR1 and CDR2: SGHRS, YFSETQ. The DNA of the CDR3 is TGCGCCAGCAGCTTGGTTGTACAGGGGGCGGAAGCTTTCTTT. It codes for CASSLVVQGAEAFF. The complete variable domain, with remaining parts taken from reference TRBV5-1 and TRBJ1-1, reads KAGVTQTPRYLIKTRGQQVTLSCSPISGHRSVSWYQQTPGQGLQFLFEYFSETQRNKGNFPGRFSGRQFSNSRSEMNVSTLELGDSALYLCASSLVVQGAEAFFGQGTRLTVV.

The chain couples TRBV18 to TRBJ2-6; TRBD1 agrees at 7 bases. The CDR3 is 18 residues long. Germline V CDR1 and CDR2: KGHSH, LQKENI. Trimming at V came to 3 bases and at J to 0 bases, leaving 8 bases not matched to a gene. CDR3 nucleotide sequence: TGTGCCAGCTCACCGTGGACAGGTTTCGCCTCTGGGGCCAACGTCCTGACTTTC. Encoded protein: CASSPWTGFASGANVLTF.

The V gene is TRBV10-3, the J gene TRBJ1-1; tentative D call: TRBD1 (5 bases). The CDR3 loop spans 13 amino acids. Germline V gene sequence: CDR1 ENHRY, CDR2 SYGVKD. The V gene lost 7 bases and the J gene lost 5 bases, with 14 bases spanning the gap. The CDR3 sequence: CAIMARGGTEAFF. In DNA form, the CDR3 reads TGTGCCATCATGGCACGGGGGGGGACTGAAGCTTTCTTT.

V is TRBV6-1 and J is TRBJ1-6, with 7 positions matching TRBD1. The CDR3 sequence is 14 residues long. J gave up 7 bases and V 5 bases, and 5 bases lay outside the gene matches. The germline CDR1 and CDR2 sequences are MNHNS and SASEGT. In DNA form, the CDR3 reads TGTGCCAGCAGTCGACAGGGTCGGAATTCACCCCTCCACTTT. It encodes CASSRQGRNSPLHF.